This T cell receptor beta chain comes out of a study of blood T cells in healthy people across ages. With regard to this clonotype: Its antigen remains unknown.

Study-wide points: Estimates of total diversity, which came from one million sequenced T cells, were considered to be underestimates.

The authors extracted at least 6 micrograms of total RNA per sample. For the second PCR, which ran for about 7 to 11 cycles, a sample-barcoded 5' primer and a J-beta primer mix were used. Via MiXCR, TCRdb re-called the 5' RACE reads, giving one row per CDR3 protein. This table holds fewer than 700,000 distinct CDR3 sequences, roughly two fifths found once. Trimming shortened V by 1 base and J by 0 bases, and 9 bases separated the two germline ends. Per germline, CDR1 LGHDT and CDR2 YNNKEL (reference sequence). The CDR3 sequence is 15 residues long. The source material was blood. The TCR originated in a man older than 75 in good health. The J gene is TRBJ1-1, the V gene TRBV3-1; D ambiguous. This CDR3 is CASSQGKSLNTEAFF. The DNA of the CDR3 is TGTGCCAGCAGCCAAGGGAAATCCTTGAACACTGAAGCTTTCTTT. Full variable domain (outside the CDR3, taken from reference TRBV3-1 and TRBJ1-1): DTAVSQTPKYLVTQMGNDKSIKCEQNLGHDTMYWYKQDSKKFLKIMFSYNNKELIINETVPNRFSPKSPDKAHLNLHINSLELGDSAVYFCASSQGKSLNTEAFFGQGTRLTVV.